What follows are 25 T cell receptor beta chains derived from one specimen sequenced in a study of T cell responses to AZD1222 COVID-19 vaccine. The assay was immunoSEQ multiplex PCR, and TCRdb's table has in-frame clones only and misses some. The sample holds 70,000 or so clones, around 86% seen once. The source was peripheral blood, collected on day 0 of AZD1222 vaccination. The source is an adult in good health.

V gene TRBV7-2 combines with J gene TRBJ2-7; 13 bases are shared with TRBD2. The CDR3 runs 15 residues. CDR1 and CDR2 (germline): SGHTA, FQGNSA. Trimming took 1 base from V and 8 from J; bases not matched to a gene: 5. CDR3 DNA sequence: TGTGCCAGCAGCTTAGAGCGGACTAGCGGGGGTAAGCAGTACTTC. Protein: CASSLERTSGGKQYF.

The J gene is TRBJ1-4, the V gene TRBV6-2 or TRBV6-3, with D possibly TRBD1 on 6 matching bases. Germline lookup yields CDR1 MNHEY and CDR2 SVGEGT. The ends were cut back, 0 bases at V and 7 bases at J, with 24 bases in the middle. This CDR3 has 19 amino acids. As DNA, the CDR3 is TGTGCCAGCAGTTACTCGATCCCCGGGTCGGGGGGCGCAGGTGAAAAACTGTTTTTT. Translation gives CASSYSIPGSGGAGEKLFF.

This clone appeared a few times. The chain has TRBV6-4 and TRBJ1-6, with 8 bases identical to TRBD1. V was pared by 6 bases and J by 5 bases, with 6 bases of the junction left unmatched. There are 15 residues in the CDR3. Germline CDR1 and CDR2: MRHNA and SNTAGT. The CDR3 DNA follows: TGTGCCAGCAGGGCCAGGGGGCGCGATAATTCACCCCTCCACTTT. Translated, it gives CASRARGRDNSPLHF.

V is TRBV7-2 and J is TRBJ1-5; no reliable D call. This CDR3 is built from 16 residues. The V end was cut by 5 bases, the J end by 2 bases, with 16 bases between. Germline V gene sequence: CDR1 SGHTA, CDR2 FQGNSA. CDR3 bases: TGTGCCAGCAGCCGCGAGACTGGGGTCGGCAATCAGCCCCAGCATTTT. Translating gives CASSRETGVGNQPQHF. The variable domain in full, with the rest retrieved from reference TRBV7-2 and TRBJ1-5, is GAGVSQSPSNKVTEKGKDVELRCDPISGHTALYWYRQSLGQGLEFLIYFQGNSAPDKSGLPSDRFSAERTGGSVSTLTIQRTQQEDSAVYLCASSRETGVGNQPQHFGDGTRLSIL.

This clone was observed a handful of times. The chain has TRBV28 and TRBJ1-6; the D is unclear. The ends were cut back, 7 bases at V and 8 bases at J, with 15 bases in the middle. The CDR3 covers 14 residues. The germline CDR1 and CDR2 sequences are MDHEN and SYDVKM. The CDR3 here is CASTPGRAHSPLHF. The CDR3 DNA is TGTGCCAGCACCCCGGGGAGGGCACATTCACCCCTCCACTTT.

The rearrangement joins TRBV13 to TRBJ1-1; weak D call: TRBD1 (6 bases). CDR3 size: 16 residues. Trimming took 2 bases from V and 8 from J, leaving 21 bases between them. Germline V gene data show CDR1 as PRHDT and CDR2 as FYEKMQ (reference sequence). The CDR3 region is CASSLRPGQRTPEAFF. Written as DNA, the CDR3 is TGTGCCAGCAGCTTAAGGCCCGGACAGCGTACCCCCGAAGCTTTCTTT.

The chain recombines TRBV5-5 with TRBJ2-7; D may be TRBD1 or TRBD2 (6 bases each). Germline V gene sequence: CDR1 SGHKS, CDR2 YYEKEE (reference sequence). Trimming removed 4 bases from V and 4 bases from J, with 15 bases in between. The CDR3 is made up of 14 amino acids. The CDR3 is CASSLGAGTYEQYF. The CDR3 nucleotides read TGTGCCAGCAGCCTGGGGGCAGGGACTTACGAGCAGTACTTC.

The genes are TRBV30 and TRBJ2-3; D possibly corresponds to TRBD1 (6 bases). CDR3 length: 12 residues. Trimming stripped 4 bases from V and 2 bases from J, with 7 bases between. Germline V gives CDR1 GTSNPN, CDR2 SVGIG (reference sequence). The CDR3 DNA is TGTGCCTGGACAGGGGTCACAGATACGCAGTATTTT. Residues: CAWTGVTDTQYF.

Points on this clone: Distinct nucleotide sequences in the sample also encode this CDR3. The gene calls are TRBV9 and TRBJ2-5; TRBD2 agrees at 9 bases. Trimming cost V 0 bases and J 2 bases; bases outside gene matches: 2. This CDR3 is built from 15 residues. Germline assignment: CDR1 SGDLS and CDR2 YYNGEE. CDR3 sequence reads: CASSVGGGDQETQYF. CDR3 nucleotide sequence: TGTGCCAGCAGCGTAGGCGGGGGGGATCAAGAGACCCAGTACTTC.

This sequence joins TRBV6-5 and TRBJ1-1; D gene uncertain. Between the trimmed V and J ends, which lost 6 bases and 4 bases, there was a span of 12 bases. The CDR3 runs to 13 residues. Germline loops: CDR1 MNHEY, CDR2 SVGAGI. The CDR3: CASSLAQRTEAFF. The CDR3 bases are TGTGCCAGCAGCCTCGCTCAGCGCACTGAAGCTTTCTTT.

The chain uses TRBV18 and TRBJ2-3; tentative D call: TRBD2 (6 bases). V was shortened by 6 bases and J by 4 bases, with 14 bases between the two germline ends. The CDR3 has 14 residues. The V gene's germline CDR1 is KGHSH and CDR2 LQKENI. In DNA form, the CDR3 reads TGTGCCAGCTCTTCGACTAGTCGGGCAGATACGCAGTATTTT. Residues: CASSSTSRADTQYF.

This clone has more than one count but fewer than ten. V and J are TRBV15 and TRBJ1-5; possible D gene TRBD1, 6 bases. Germline V gives CDR1 LNHNV, CDR2 YYDKDF (reference sequence). This CDR3 spans 17 amino acids. The V and J ends lost 6 bases and 3 bases respectively, with 21 bases between them. CDR3: CATRDNYGRGDNQPQHF. CDR3 nucleotide sequence: TGTGCCACCAGAGACAATTACGGCAGGGGAGACAATCAGCCCCAGCATTTT.

This rearrangement joins TRBV7-6 to TRBJ1-2; TRBD1 agrees at 9 bases. The J segment lost 2 bases and the V segment lost 1 base, leaving 5 bases of the junction unmatched. CDR1 is SGHVS, CDR2 FNYEAQ, per germline. The CDR3 spans 16 residues. The CDR3 bases are TGTGCCAGCAGCTTAGAGGACAGGGGAGGGAACTATGGCTACACCTTC. The encoded protein is CASSLEDRGGNYGYTF. The variable domain in full, with the rest retrieved from reference TRBV7-6 and TRBJ1-2, is GAGVSQSPRYKVTKRGQDVALRCDPISGHVSLYWYRQALGQGPEFLTYFNYEAQQDKSGLPNDRFSAERPEGSISTLTIQRTEQRDSAMYRCASSLEDRGGNYGYTFGSGTRLTVV.

This chain links TRBV2 with TRBJ1-2; possibly TRBD1 for D (6 bases). The CDR3 is made up of 15 amino acids. Between the trimmed V and J ends, which lost 4 bases and 4 bases, there was a span of 16 bases. Looked up from germline, CDR1 is SNHLY and CDR2 is FYNNEI. CDR3 residues: CASSVGRGDLYGYTF. The CDR3 DNA reads TGTGCCAGCAGTGTTGGCAGGGGCGATCTCTATGGCTACACCTTC.

This chain links TRBV7-3 with TRBJ2-1; D unclear. The length of the CDR3 is 15 residues. Germline CDR1 SGHTA, CDR2 FQGTGA. With 4 bases removed from V and 8 bases from J, the gap between germline ends came to 18 bases. The CDR3 bases are TGTGCCAGCAGCTCCCACGGCCTAAAGACGGATGAGCAGTTCTTC. Its protein product is CASSSHGLKTDEQFF.

The V and J genes are TRBV10-3 and TRBJ2-1, with a possible D match to TRBD2 (6 bases). The V end was cut by 7 bases, the J end by 0 bases, with 13 bases between. The CDR3 is 15 residues long. Germline CDR1 ENHRY, CDR2 SYGVKD. The CDR3 spells CAIKGNSGSYNEQFF. CDR3 DNA sequence: TGTGCCATCAAGGGGAATAGCGGCTCCTACAATGAGCAGTTCTTC.

The chain employs TRBV5-1 and TRBJ2-1; unclear D gene. Germline V gene data show CDR1 as SGHRS and CDR2 as YFSETQ. This CDR3 comprises 13 residues. V lost 0 bases to trimming and J lost 7 bases, with 8 bases between them. DNA of the CDR3: TGCGCCAGCAGCTTGGGCCTAGGGAATGAGCAGTTCTTC. The encoded protein is CASSLGLGNEQFF.

CDR3 region: CSAGGDRGDVAFF. The CDR3 region has the DNA TGCAGTGCTGGTGGGGACAGGGGCGATGTAGCTTTCTTT. The V call is TRBV20-1, the J call TRBJ1-1; 10 positions agree with TRBD1. This CDR3 region has 13 residues. Germline assignment: CDR1 DFQATT and CDR2 SNEGSKA (reference sequence). With V trimmed by 5 bases and J by 10 bases, 10 bases remained unmatched.

The rearrangement links TRBV7-2 to TRBJ1-6; no clear D gene. V lost 8 bases to trimming and J lost 8 bases, with 13 bases between them. The germline V gene encodes CDR1 SGHTA and CDR2 FQGNSA. The CDR3 runs to 13 residues. Here the CDR3 DNA reads TGTGCCAGCGCCCGGGTATCTGATTCACCCCTCCACTTT. This encodes CASARVSDSPLHF. The entire variable domain, with the rest obtained from reference TRBV7-2 and TRBJ1-6, is as follows: GAGVSQSPSNKVTEKGKDVELRCDPISGHTALYWYRQSLGQGLEFLIYFQGNSAPDKSGLPSDRFSAERTGGSVSTLTIQRTQQEDSAVYLCASARVSDSPLHFGNGTRLTVT.

The V and J genes are TRBV6-4 and TRBJ1-1; TRBD1 is a possible D gene (6 bases). The CDR3 is 13 amino acids. V was trimmed by 2 bases and J by 5 bases, leaving 9 bases between them. Germline CDR1 is MRHNA and CDR2 is SNTAGT. The CDR3 loop is CASSDSQGTEAFF. The CDR3 region has the DNA TGTGCCAGCAGTGACAGTCAGGGGACTGAAGCTTTCTTT.

The J gene is TRBJ2-7, the V gene TRBV18, with D possibly TRBD1 on 7 matching bases. This CDR3 is 15 amino acids long. CDR1 and CDR2 (germline): KGHSH, LQKENI. Trimming shortened V by 2 bases and J by 3 bases, and 14 bases separated the two germline ends. The CDR3 protein is CASSPAGQRNYEQYF. DNA for the CDR3: TGTGCCAGCTCACCAGCGGGACAGAGAAACTACGAGCAGTACTTC.

This clone was seen only a few times. The rearrangement uses TRBV2 and TRBJ1-6, with D possibly TRBD1 on 6 matching bases. This CDR3 is built from 17 residues. Germline V CDR1 and CDR2: SNHLY, FYNNEI. The V end was cut by 0 bases, the J end by 6 bases, with 15 bases between. CDR3 in DNA: TGTGCCAGCAGTGAAGCGTGGGGGCGCGGGAGTAATTCACCCCTCCACTTT. Translating it yields CASSEAWGRGSNSPLHF.

This rearrangement joins TRBV6-1 to TRBJ1-5, with D possibly matching TRBD1 (5 bases). Germline assignment: CDR1 MNHNS and CDR2 SASEGT. Between the trimmed V and J ends, which lost 2 bases and 5 bases, there was a span of 7 bases. The CDR3 contains 13 residues. The CDR3 reads CASSERGDQPQHF. As DNA, the CDR3 is TGTGCCAGCAGTGAAAGGGGCGATCAGCCCCAGCATTTT.

V gene TRBV7-2 combines with J gene TRBJ1-5, with D perhaps TRBD1 (5 bases). The CDR3 spans 15 residues. V lost 1 base, J lost 3 bases, and 10 bases lay in between. Germline V lookup: CDR1 SGHTA, CDR2 FQGNSA. CDR3 protein: CASSLVPGLNQPQHF. The CDR3 bases are TGTGCCAGCAGCTTAGTTCCAGGGCTCAATCAGCCCCAGCATTTT.

In regard to this clone: At one end the junction does not follow the germline gene, possibly because of a read error. The rearrangement links TRBV30 to TRBJ1-4, with a weak D call TRBD1 (6 bases). This CDR3 comprises 17 residues. The germline V gene has CDR1 GTSNPN and CDR2 SVGIG (reference sequence). The CDR3 loop reads CAWSGGRTELLNEKLFF. DNA for the CDR3: TGTGCCTGGAGTGGGGGCCGGACAGAACTACTTAATGAAAAGCTGTTTTTT. Full variable domain (outside the CDR3, taken from reference TRBV30 and TRBJ1-4): SQTIHQWPATLVQPVGSPLSLECTVEGTSNPNLYWYRQAAGRGLQLLFYSVGIGQISSEVPQNLSASRPQDRQFILSSKKLLLSDSGFYLCAWSGGRTELLNEKLFFGSGTQLSVL.